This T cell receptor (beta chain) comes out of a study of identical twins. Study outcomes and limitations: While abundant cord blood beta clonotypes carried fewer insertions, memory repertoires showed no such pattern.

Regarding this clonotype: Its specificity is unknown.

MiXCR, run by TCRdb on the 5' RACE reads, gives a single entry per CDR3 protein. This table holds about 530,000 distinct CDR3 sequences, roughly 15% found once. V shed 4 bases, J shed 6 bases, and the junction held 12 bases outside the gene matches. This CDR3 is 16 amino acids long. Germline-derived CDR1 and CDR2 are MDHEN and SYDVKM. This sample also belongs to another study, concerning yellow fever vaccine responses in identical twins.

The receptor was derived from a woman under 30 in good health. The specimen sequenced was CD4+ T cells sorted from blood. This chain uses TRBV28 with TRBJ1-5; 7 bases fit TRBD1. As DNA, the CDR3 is TGTGCCAGCAGTTCAGGGGGTACGGGAGCGGGTCAGCCCCAGCATTTT. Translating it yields CASSSGGTGAGQPQHF.